This TCR beta chain was identified during a study of sequential checkpoint blockade in melanoma. Only in-frame clones appear in the TCRdb table, and some are missing; sequencing was by immunoSEQ multiplex PCR. The data contain more than 10,000 clones, 25% to 30% of them singletons. Described treatment: randomized to nivolumab then ipilimumab (arm A) or the reverse (arm B). CDR3 length: 15 residues. CDR1 and CDR2 (germline): SGHRS, YFSETQ. The V end lost 1 base, the J end lost 4 bases, and 12 bases lay between the germline ends. The specimen was tumor tissue (inferred from file names), collected from a patient given nivolumab and ipilimumab in sequence. The receptor's source is a human donor with melanoma. The chain joins TRBV5-1 to TRBJ2-1; D may match TRBD1 or TRBD2 (5 bases each). CDR3 amino acids: CASSLLPGGYNEQFF. Here the CDR3 DNA reads TGCGCCAGCAGCTTGTTACCTGGGGGATACAATGAGCAGTTCTTC.